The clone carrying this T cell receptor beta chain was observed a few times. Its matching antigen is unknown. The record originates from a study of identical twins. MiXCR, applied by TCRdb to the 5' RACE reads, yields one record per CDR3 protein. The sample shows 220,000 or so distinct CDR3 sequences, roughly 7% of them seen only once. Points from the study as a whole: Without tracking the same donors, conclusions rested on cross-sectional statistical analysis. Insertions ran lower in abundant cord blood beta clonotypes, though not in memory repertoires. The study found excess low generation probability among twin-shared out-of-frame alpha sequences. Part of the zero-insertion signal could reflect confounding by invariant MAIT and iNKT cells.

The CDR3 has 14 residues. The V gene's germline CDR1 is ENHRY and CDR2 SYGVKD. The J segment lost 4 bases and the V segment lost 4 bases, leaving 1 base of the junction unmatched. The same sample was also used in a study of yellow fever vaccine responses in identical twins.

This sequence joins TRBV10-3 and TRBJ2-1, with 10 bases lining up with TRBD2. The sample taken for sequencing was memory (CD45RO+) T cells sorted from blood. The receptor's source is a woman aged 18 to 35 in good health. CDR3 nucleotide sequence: TGTGCCATCAGTGGTAGCGGGGGGTACAATGAGCAGTTCTTC. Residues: CAISGSGGYNEQFF.